This TCR beta chain came from a study of blood T cell repertoires in COVID-19 (TCRdb year 2020). Concerning the study at large: Samples covering the acute and convalescent phases of COVID-19 were provided by collaborators in the United States, Italy and Spain. A de-identified subject ID, COVID-19 status, age in years and sex were almost always included in the sample metadata. The repertoires were released in a freely available public database intended as a resource for research on the immune response to SARS-CoV-2. The prospective study material was composed of cDNA or gDNA derived from T cells, B-cell-depleted T cells, or PBMCs. The samples were drawn from the first 160 participants of the ongoing ImmuneRACE study and from 1,200 or so subjects provided by 6 global collaborators. HLA class I and class II types, where available, came from metadata supplied by the sample provider rather than from assay-based typing. Deeply sampled blood TCRbeta repertoires from subjects exposed to, actively infected with, or recovered from COVID-19 were included in the dataset. What the research found in general, with its limitations: How much clinical and demographic metadata was included differed by source and by participant, and the metadata was provided uncurated.

One collaborating source in Seattle enrolled patients while the patients were actively infected and followed the patients over time throughout the course of disease. Whole blood was collected in K2EDTA tubes by collaborating institutions according to the institutions' own protocols. Collaborator samples were shipped for TCRbeta analysis as frozen whole blood, isolated PBMCs, or DNA extracted from either sample type. TCRbeta CDR3 regions were amplified from genomic DNA using the immunoSEQ Assay, a bias-controlled multiplex PCR. Per the authors' processing: Nucleated cell counts per sample were estimated from amplification of reference gene primers within the assay. To quantify the absolute abundance of each unique TCRbeta CDR3 rearrangement, sequence reads were collapsed and filtered. Productive Simpson clonality was computed per sample as the square root of Simpson's diversity index over productive rearrangements. Not all clones reach the TCRdb copy of this immuneACCESS table, which keeps in-frame sequences only. Checked studies attribute under half of the gap to unresolved V genes and leave the rest unexplained. V, J and clone size are those of that table, while D and trimming were read from the DNA. Present in this sample are about 150,000 clones, 85% to 90% of which were seen just once. Of the sample, around 2.5% falls within the top ten clones.

Here V drops 8 bases and J drops 5 bases, and the junction holds 2 bases not matched to any gene. From its cysteine to its phenylalanine, the CDR3 spans 11 amino acids. Only the CDR3 region is kept as DNA, spanning 33 bases read in frame from base 1. Looking up the germline V gene yields CDR1 MNHEY and CDR2 SVGAGI. With respect to this clone: The clone's antigen remains unknown. The record has no base qualities; no much larger clone is one base away.

This receptor was obtained from a woman of 80 years or more with COVID-19, enrolled during active disease. Sequencing was performed on peripheral blood. This chain joins TRBV6-5 to TRBJ1-2, and TRBD1 matches 7 of the central bases. The sequenced DNA: TGTGCCAGCGGGGACAGTTATGGCTACACCTTC. This translates into CASGDSYGYTF.